This T cell receptor (beta chain) was obtained from a study of beta chain features in type 1 diabetes (dated by TCRdb to 2017 to 2018). Looking at the study overall: Mean age, gender distribution, total cell number and subset yield were not different between patients and healthy donors. A total of under 120,000,000 sorted cells were examined across all samples, and RNA yield correlated strongly with the number of cells per subset. The study compared TCRB repertoires of sorted circulating CD4+ T cell subsets between recently diagnosed type 1 diabetes patients and matched healthy donors. Regulatory and stem cell-like memory subsets were isolated from only 8 patients and roughly eight healthy donors, whereas naive and central memory subsets came from all 30 or so donors.

The entire amount of isolated RNA was reverse transcribed using the High Capacity cDNA Reverse Transcription Kit, so the sequenced TCRB transcripts were expressed ones. Deep immunoSEQ sequencing was applied to naive, central memory and regulatory T cell samples, giving an average of about 3.7 million total reads per sample. Sorted cells were lysed in RLT buffer, and RNA was extracted using DNase-treated RNeasy Micro or Mini kits according to cell number. Each cell subset was processed on its own to prevent cross-contamination, while patient and healthy donor samples were processed together. The immunoSEQ multiplex PCR was used to amplify TCRB sequences from cDNA, generating 87-bp fragments that spanned the CDR3 region. Sequencing of the amplicons was done on the Illumina HiSeq platform. On the authors' methods: PCR bias was computationally corrected using synthetic template baselines, reads within Hamming distance 2 were collapsed, and singletons that could not be merged were discarded. Reads were aligned against IMGT so that V, D and J genes, CDR3 length and insertions or deletions at six rearrangement sites could be assigned. Within each subset, clonotype counts were normalized to sorted cell number, after which true diversity and Gini coefficients were computed with the tcR R package. The overlap coefficient, calculated on TCRB nucleotide sequences, was used to measure repertoire sharing. Out-of-frame TCRB sequences from naive cells were analyzed to stand in for the pre-selection repertoire. TCRdb mirrors the immuneACCESS table, restricted to in-frame sequences. Some clones are absent from its copies; in checked studies, under half trace to an unresolved V gene, and the reason for the others is unknown. V and J calls and clone size follow that table, whereas D and trimming were derived from the DNA. This sample holds 310,000 or so clones; about 15% were observed only once. Roughly 0.015% of the sample goes to the ten largest clones.

As regards this clone: Its antigen is unknown. Per-base quality was not reported, and no clone a single base away is much larger than it.

A single peripheral blood draw of around 0.11 L on average was collected from each donor into heparinised tubes. Using a panel that included CD45RO, CCR7, CD25, CD127, CD95 and CD27, naive, central memory, regulatory and stem cell-like memory CD4+ T cells were sorted on a BD FACSAria II. Every sorted population had a purity above 95%. PBMCs were isolated immediately by Lymphoprep density gradient centrifugation and stained directly without culture. Samples were stained and sorted in pairs, with one healthy donor and one patient per experiment, so that batch effects were minimized. The junction shows trimming of 3 bases on V and 5 bases on J, and the gene matches do not reach 3 bases of it. Taken from the germline V gene, the CDR1 and CDR2 loops are SGDLS and YYNGEE. The CDR3, from cysteine to phenylalanine, totals 14 residues. Only CDR3 DNA remains: 42 bases, in frame from the first base. Results and caveats for the whole study, not just this receptor: Naive, central memory and regulatory TCRB repertoires appeared to be more similar among patients than among healthy donors. Sequencing cDNA rather than genomic DNA could over-represent highly expressing activated cells, although activation and CD3 levels did not differ between groups. Shorter templates might be favored by PCR, yet because patient and control samples were amplified and corrected together, any such skew would affect both groups equally. In all four CD4+ subsets, TCRB CDR3 length was moderately but significantly shorter in type 1 diabetes patients. At VDJ recombination sites, patients with type 1 diabetes made fewer insertions and deleted more nucleotides, a pattern implying thymic rearrangement abnormalities. Because the HLA sub-analyses included only small numbers of individuals, any influence of HLA type on TCRB rearrangement was left unresolved.

The rearranged segments are TRBV9 and TRBJ2-2; TRBD2 agrees with 8 junctional bases. The clonotype was recovered from a man between 18 and 29 years old with type 1 diabetes. The sample was naive CD4+ T cells from blood. In the paper's terms, the cell subset or site label means: true naive CD4+ T cells. The CDR3 has the sequence CASSGGRQTGELFF. The DNA sequence is TGTGCCAGCAGCGGCGGGAGGCAAACCGGGGAGCTGTTTTTT.